This TCR beta chain was captured by sequencing in a study of blood T cells in healthy people across ages. To note about this clonotype: The antigen remains unidentified.

Broader study findings: When set beside aged donors, long-lived donors presented more naive CD4+ cells and higher diversity.

Trimming cost V 1 base and J 5 bases; bases outside gene matches: 8. The CDR3 loop spans 15 amino acids. Germline values: CDR1 SGHRS, CDR2 YFSETQ. Sample-barcoded 5' priming and a J-beta primer mix drove a second PCR of roughly 7 to 11 cycles. One entry per CDR3 protein, called by TCRdb with MiXCR from the 5' RACE reads. Here the sample spans some 1.6 million distinct CDR3 sequences, roughly 32% being singletons. The source is a woman under 40 in good health. The sequenced sample was blood. The chain joins TRBV5-1 to TRBJ2-7; 8 bases match TRBD2. The CDR3 spells CASSLSGTSIHEQYF. The DNA for the CDR3 is TGCGCCAGCAGCTTGTCGGGGACTAGTATCCACGAGCAGTACTTC.